This entry features one T cell receptor (beta chain) sequence. This sample is part of a study of blood T cell repertoires in COVID-19. The CDR3 is 16 residues long. Germline V CDR1 and CDR2: SGHTS, YDEGEE. V lost 4 bases and J lost 3, with 19 bases in between. Allocation to cohorts depended on clinical history reported by the participants. In the study's own analysis: How many nucleated cells were present was estimated from reference gene primer amplification. Repertoires were generated with immunoSEQ multiplex PCR, while TCRdb's copy carries only in-frame clones and drops some. The V and J calls and clone size were taken over from that table, and D and trimming were inferred from the DNA. The table lists approximately 260,000 clones, about nine tenths of them singletons.

Sequencing used PBMCs or T cells enriched from blood (not recorded which). This sequence originates from a young woman with acute COVID-19. V usage is TRBV5-8 and J usage is TRBJ2-5; weak D call: TRBD2 (6 bases). The CDR3 region has the DNA TGTGCCAGCAGCACGCCTCCGGGACTCTTAGAAGAGACCCAGTACTTC. Its protein product is CASSTPPGLLEETQYF.